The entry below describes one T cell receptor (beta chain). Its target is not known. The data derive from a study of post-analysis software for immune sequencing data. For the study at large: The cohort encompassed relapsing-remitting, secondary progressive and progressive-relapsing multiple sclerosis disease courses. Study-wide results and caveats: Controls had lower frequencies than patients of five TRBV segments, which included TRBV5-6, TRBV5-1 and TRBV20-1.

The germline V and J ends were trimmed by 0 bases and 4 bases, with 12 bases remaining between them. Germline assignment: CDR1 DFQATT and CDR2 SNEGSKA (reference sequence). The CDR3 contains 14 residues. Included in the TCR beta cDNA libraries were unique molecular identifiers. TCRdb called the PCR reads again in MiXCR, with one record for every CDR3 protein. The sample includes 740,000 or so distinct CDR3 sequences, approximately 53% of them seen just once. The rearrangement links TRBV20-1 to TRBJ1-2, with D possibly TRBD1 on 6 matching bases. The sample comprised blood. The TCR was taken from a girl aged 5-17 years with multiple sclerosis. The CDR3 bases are TGCAGTGCTAGAGATCGGGGGCCAACCTATGGCTACACCTTC. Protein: CSARDRGPTYGYTF.